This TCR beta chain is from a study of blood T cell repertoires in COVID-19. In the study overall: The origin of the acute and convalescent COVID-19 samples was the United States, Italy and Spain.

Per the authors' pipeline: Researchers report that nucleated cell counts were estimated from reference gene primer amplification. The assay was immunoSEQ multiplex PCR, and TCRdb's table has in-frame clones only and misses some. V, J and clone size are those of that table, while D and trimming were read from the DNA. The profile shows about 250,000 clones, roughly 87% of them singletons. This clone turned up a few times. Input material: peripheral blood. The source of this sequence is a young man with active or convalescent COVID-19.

The CDR3 coding sequence is TGTGCCAGTAATCTCAGGCTCTCTAACTATGGCTACACCTTC. Its protein product is CASNLRLSNYGYTF. The chain links TRBV19 to TRBJ1-2; D remains ambiguous. Trimming removed 7 bases at V and 0 bases at J, with 12 bases between. The length of the CDR3 is 14 residues. The germline V gene encodes CDR1 LNHDA and CDR2 SQIVND (reference sequence).